A selection of T cell receptor beta chains follows, all from one sample in a study of graft-versus-host responses after intestinal transplantation. Profiled with immunoSEQ multiplex PCR; TCRdb holds only in-frame clones, not every one. Here the sample spans over 100,000 clones, more than 85% being singletons. For these receptors, no antigen is known. Sequenced here: unstimulated CD8+ T cells sorted from spleen or lymph node cells, sampled before transplant. The receptor source for this set is a human donor who was the organ donor for an intestinal transplant. CDR3s include the opening cysteine and the closing phenylalanine or tryptophan. D genes are given only for firm matches. Rows may omit the clone size; those that give it use once, few, many or a size class.

D gene: TRBD1
J gene: TRBJ1-2
V gene: TRBV29-1
clone size: -
CDR3 protein: CSVEAGGGRSYGYTF
CDR3 DNA: TGCAGCGTTGAGGCAGGGGGGGGTCGGAGCTATGGCTACACCTTC

D gene: -
J gene: TRBJ2-2
V gene: TRBV7-9
clone size: -
CDR3 protein: CASSLGGANTGELFF
CDR3 DNA: TGTGCCAGCAGCCTCGGCGGAGCAAACACCGGGGAGCTGTTTTTT

D gene: TRBD1
J gene: TRBJ2-7
V gene: TRBV9
clone size: -
CDR3 protein: CASSAGTGLYEQYF
CDR3 DNA: TGTGCCAGCAGCGCCGGGACAGGGCTCTACGAGCAGTACTTC

D gene: TRBD2
J gene: TRBJ2-3
V gene: TRBV6-5
clone size: -
CDR3 protein: CASSWTSGSTDTQYF
CDR3 DNA: TGTGCCAGCAGTTGGACTAGCGGGAGCACAGATACGCAGTATTTT

D gene: TRBD2
J gene: TRBJ2-3
V gene: TRBV11-3
clone size: -
CDR3 protein: CASSHRASGSTDTQYF
CDR3 DNA: TGTGCCAGCAGCCATCGTGCTAGCGGCAGCACAGATACGCAGTATTTT

D gene: TRBD1
J gene: TRBJ1-5
V gene: TRBV6-1
clone size: -
CDR3 protein: CASSERQGSNQPQHF
CDR3 DNA: TGTGCCAGCAGTGAAAGACAGGGGTCAAATCAGCCCCAGCATTTT

D gene: TRBD2
J gene: TRBJ2-1
V gene: TRBV9
clone size: -
CDR3 protein: CASSPGTSGSNNEQFF
CDR3 DNA: TGTGCCAGCAGCCCCGGGACTAGCGGGAGCAACAATGAGCAGTTCTTC

D gene: TRBD1
J gene: TRBJ2-1
V gene: TRBV27
clone size: once
CDR3 protein: CASRDRAGYNEQFF
CDR3 DNA: TGTGCCAGTCGGGACAGGGCGGGTTACAATGAGCAGTTCTTC

D gene: TRBD2
J gene: TRBJ2-1
V gene: TRBV27
clone size: once
CDR3 protein: CASSLFGGRGNEQFF
CDR3 DNA: TGTGCCAGCAGTTTATTTGGCGGGAGAGGCAATGAGCAGTTCTTC

D gene: TRBD1
J gene: TRBJ1-5
V gene: TRBV6-1
clone size: -
CDR3 protein: CASRDRPYSNQPQHF
CDR3 DNA: TGTGCCAGCAGGGACAGGCCTTATAGCAATCAGCCCCAGCATTTT

D gene: -
J gene: TRBJ2-5
V gene: TRBV4-3
clone size: -
CDR3 protein: CASGPEVSARFETQYF
CDR3 DNA: TGCGCCAGCGGACCCGAGGTGTCGGCAAGATTTGAGACCCAGTACTTC

D gene: -
J gene: TRBJ1-1
V gene: TRBV30
clone size: -
CDR3 protein: CAWRYGAGVEAFF
CDR3 DNA: TGTGCCTGGAGATACGGGGCTGGTGTTGAAGCTTTCTTT

D gene: -
J gene: TRBJ1-1
V gene: TRBV29-1
clone size: -
CDR3 protein: CSVEQGVIGAFF
CDR3 DNA: TGCAGCGTTGAACAGGGCGTTATAGGAGCTTTCTTT

D gene: TRBD1
J gene: TRBJ2-5
V gene: TRBV27
clone size: -
CDR3 protein: CASSLWGQQETQYF
CDR3 DNA: TGTGCCAGCAGTTTGTGGGGACAGCAAGAGACCCAGTACTTC

D gene: TRBD1
J gene: TRBJ1-2
V gene: TRBV6-1
clone size: -
CDR3 protein: CASSEAWRGLGYTF
CDR3 DNA: TGTGCCAGCAGTGAAGCGTGGAGGGGGCTTGGCTACACCTTC

D gene: -
J gene: TRBJ2-3
V gene: TRBV5-4
clone size: once
CDR3 protein: CASSLSWGTDTQYF
CDR3 DNA: TGTGCCAGCAGCTTGTCATGGGGCACAGATACGCAGTATTTT

D gene: -
J gene: TRBJ2-3
V gene: TRBV9
clone size: -
CDR3 protein: CASSVSLASDTQYF
CDR3 DNA: TGTGCCAGCAGCGTATCACTAGCCTCAGATACGCAGTATTTT

D gene: -
J gene: TRBJ2-1
V gene: TRBV25-1
clone size: -
CDR3 protein: CASSEGTGWGAYNEQFF
CDR3 DNA: TGTGCCAGCAGTGAAGGTACAGGGTGGGGTGCATACAATGAGCAGTTCTTC

D gene: TRBD1
J gene: TRBJ1-6
V gene: TRBV7-8
clone size: -
CDR3 protein: CASSPWTGGNSPLHF
CDR3 DNA: TGTGCCAGCAGCCCCTGGACAGGAGGGAATTCACCCCTCCACTTT

D gene: -
J gene: TRBJ2-3
V gene: TRBV9
clone size: -
CDR3 protein: CASSAPRAGLTDTQYF
CDR3 DNA: TGTGCCAGCAGCGCACCCCGCGCGGGATTGACAGATACGCAGTATTTT

D gene: -
J gene: TRBJ2-3
V gene: TRBV5-4
clone size: -
CDR3 protein: CASSLDRRTPTDTQYF
CDR3 DNA: TGTGCCAGCAGCTTGGATCGGCGGACCCCCACAGATACGCAGTATTTT

D gene: -
J gene: TRBJ2-5
V gene: TRBV28
clone size: -
CDR3 protein: CASSPRLEETQYF
CDR3 DNA: TGTGCCAGCAGTCCCCGGCTAGAAGAGACCCAGTACTTC

D gene: -
J gene: TRBJ1-5
V gene: TRBV7-9
clone size: -
CDR3 protein: CASSHNSNQPQHF
CDR3 DNA: TGTGCCAGCAGCCACAATAGCAATCAGCCCCAGCATTTT

D gene: -
J gene: TRBJ1-1
V gene: TRBV9
clone size: -
CDR3 protein: CASSVVSGVMNTEAFF
CDR3 DNA: TGTGCCAGCAGCGTAGTGAGTGGGGTCATGAACACTGAAGCTTTCTTT

D gene: -
J gene: TRBJ2-2
V gene: TRBV6-6
clone size: -
CDR3 protein: CGIQQAGGTGELFF
CDR3 DNA: TGTGGCATCCAGCAGGCAGGTGGGACCGGGGAGCTGTTTTTT

D gene: TRBD2
J gene: TRBJ2-7
V gene: TRBV6-5
clone size: -
CDR3 protein: CASRLAGDYYEQYF
CDR3 DNA: TGTGCCAGCAGACTAGCGGGGGATTATTACGAGCAGTACTTC

D gene: -
J gene: TRBJ2-3
V gene: TRBV12-5
clone size: -
CDR3 protein: CASSGWAGDTQYF
CDR3 DNA: TGTGCTAGTTCCGGTTGGGCGGGGGATACGCAGTATTTT

D gene: TRBD1
J gene: TRBJ2-7
V gene: TRBV4-1
clone size: -
CDR3 protein: CASSPHLGDRVGEQYF
CDR3 DNA: TGCGCCAGCAGCCCCCACCTTGGAGACAGGGTGGGGGAGCAGTACTTC

D gene: -
J gene: TRBJ1-5
V gene: TRBV7-9
clone size: once
CDR3 protein: CASSLGTYNQPQHF
CDR3 DNA: TGTGCCAGCAGCTTAGGGACATACAATCAGCCCCAGCATTTT

D gene: TRBD2
J gene: TRBJ2-4
V gene: TRBV10-1
clone size: -
CDR3 protein: CAISSLAGALAKNIQYF
CDR3 DNA: TGCGCCATCAGCTCCCTAGCGGGAGCTTTGGCCAAAAACATTCAGTACTTC

D gene: -
J gene: TRBJ2-2
V gene: TRBV21-1
clone size: -
CDR3 protein: CASSKRRTSPGELFF
CDR3 DNA: TGTGCCAGCAGCAAAAGGAGGACTAGCCCCGGGGAGCTGTTTTTT

D gene: -
J gene: TRBJ1-2
V gene: TRBV28
clone size: -
CDR3 protein: CASSPPPFHGYTF
CDR3 DNA: TGTGCCAGCAGTCCGCCCCCTTTCCATGGCTACACCTTC

D gene: -
J gene: TRBJ2-5
V gene: TRBV28
clone size: -
CDR3 protein: CASSGSYQETQYF
CDR3 DNA: TGTGCCAGCAGTGGGTCCTACCAAGAGACCCAGTACTTC

D gene: -
J gene: TRBJ2-1
V gene: TRBV7-9
clone size: -
CDR3 protein: CASSPRSYNEQFF
CDR3 DNA: TGTGCCAGCAGCCCGCGGTCCTACAATGAGCAGTTCTTC

D gene: -
J gene: TRBJ1-2
V gene: TRBV11-2
clone size: -
CDR3 protein: CASSPEGLAGYGYTF
CDR3 DNA: TGTGCCAGCAGCCCTGAGGGTTTGGCGGGGTATGGCTACACCTTC

D gene: -
J gene: TRBJ1-5
V gene: TRBV4-3
clone size: -
CDR3 protein: CASSLTGYSNQPQHF
CDR3 DNA: TGCGCCAGCAGCCTCACAGGGTATAGCAATCAGCCCCAGCATTTT

D gene: -
J gene: TRBJ2-6
V gene: TRBV28
clone size: -
CDR3 protein: CASSFSGANVLTF
CDR3 DNA: TGTGCCAGCAGTTTTTCTGGGGCCAACGTCCTGACTTTC

D gene: TRBD1
J gene: TRBJ1-1
V gene: TRBV6-5
clone size: -
CDR3 protein: CATGTGSYTEAFF
CDR3 DNA: TGTGCCACTGGGACAGGCTCGTACACTGAAGCTTTCTTT

D gene: TRBD2
J gene: TRBJ2-3
V gene: TRBV6-1
clone size: -
CDR3 protein: CASSELAGGGSDTQYF
CDR3 DNA: TGTGCCAGCAGTGAACTAGCGGGAGGAGGGTCAGATACGCAGTATTTT

D gene: TRBD2
J gene: TRBJ2-7
V gene: TRBV4-1
clone size: -
CDR3 protein: CASSQTGDSGLYEQYF
CDR3 DNA: TGCGCCAGCAGCCAAACTGGGGATAGCGGGTTATACGAGCAGTACTTC

D gene: -
J gene: TRBJ1-2
V gene: TRBV28
clone size: -
CDR3 protein: CASTPMGRGGYTF
CDR3 DNA: TGTGCCAGCACCCCAATGGGGCGGGGAGGCTACACCTTC

D gene: -
J gene: TRBJ2-7
V gene: TRBV6-1
clone size: -
CDR3 protein: CASNRVGYEQYF
CDR3 DNA: TGTGCCAGCAACCGAGTAGGCTACGAGCAGTACTTC

D gene: -
J gene: TRBJ1-1
V gene: TRBV4-3
clone size: -
CDR3 protein: CASSSRLDPRSAFF
CDR3 DNA: TGCGCCAGCAGCTCAAGACTGGATCCTCGGAGCGCTTTCTTT

D gene: -
J gene: TRBJ1-1
V gene: TRBV14
clone size: -
CDR3 protein: CASSPYRVRNTEAFF
CDR3 DNA: TGTGCCAGCAGCCCCTACAGGGTAAGGAACACTGAAGCTTTCTTT

D gene: -
J gene: TRBJ2-7
V gene: TRBV4-1
clone size: -
CDR3 protein: CASSQGDRYEQYF
CDR3 DNA: TGCGCCAGTAGCCAAGGGGACCGTTACGAGCAGTACTTC

D gene: -
J gene: TRBJ1-2
V gene: TRBV6-1
clone size: once
CDR3 protein: CASSASYGYTF
CDR3 DNA: TGTGCCAGCAGTGCGTCCTATGGCTACACCTTC

D gene: -
J gene: TRBJ2-2
V gene: TRBV7-9
clone size: -
CDR3 protein: CASSANTGELFF
CDR3 DNA: TGTGCCAGCAGCGCCAACACCGGGGAGCTGTTTTTT

D gene: -
J gene: TRBJ2-2
V gene: TRBV19
clone size: -
CDR3 protein: CASSPFRALDTGELFF
CDR3 DNA: TGTGCCAGTAGCCCCTTCAGGGCCCTCGACACCGGGGAGCTGTTTTTT

D gene: TRBD1
J gene: TRBJ2-5
V gene: TRBV29-1
clone size: -
CDR3 protein: CSVELRTGVRETQYF
CDR3 DNA: TGCAGCGTTGAACTAAGAACAGGGGTTCGGGAGACCCAGTACTTC

D gene: -
J gene: TRBJ2-2
V gene: TRBV19
clone size: -
CDR3 protein: CASNKWENTGELFF
CDR3 DNA: TGTGCCAGTAATAAGTGGGAAAACACCGGGGAGCTGTTTTTT

D gene: -
J gene: TRBJ2-6
V gene: TRBV5-1
clone size: -
CDR3 protein: CASSPVGAGANVLTF
CDR3 DNA: TGCGCCAGCAGCCCTGTGGGGGCCGGGGCCAACGTCCTGACTTTC

D gene: TRBD2
J gene: TRBJ2-3
V gene: TRBV2
clone size: -
CDR3 protein: CASNRLAGADTQYF
CDR3 DNA: TGTGCCAGCAATCGACTAGCGGGAGCAGATACGCAGTATTTT

D gene: TRBD2
J gene: TRBJ2-1
V gene: TRBV4-3
clone size: -
CDR3 protein: CASSQDPGLNYNEQFF
CDR3 DNA: TGCGCCAGCAGCCAAGATCCGGGACTAAATTACAATGAGCAGTTCTTC

D gene: TRBD2
J gene: TRBJ2-5
V gene: TRBV4-1
clone size: -
CDR3 protein: CASSQEWRESETQYF
CDR3 DNA: TGCGCCAGCAGCCAAGAGTGGCGGGAGTCAGAGACCCAGTACTTC

D gene: -
J gene: TRBJ2-7
V gene: TRBV5-1
clone size: -
CDR3 protein: CASSPGWDTEGHEQYF
CDR3 DNA: TGCGCCAGCAGCCCAGGCTGGGACACCGAGGGCCACGAGCAGTACTTC

D gene: -
J gene: TRBJ2-7
V gene: TRBV19
clone size: -
CDR3 protein: CASSASQGSGYEQYF
CDR3 DNA: TGTGCCAGTAGTGCATCACAGGGAAGCGGCTACGAGCAGTACTTC

D gene: -
J gene: TRBJ2-2
V gene: TRBV6-6
clone size: -
CDR3 protein: CASSYSRNTGELFF
CDR3 DNA: TGTGCCAGCAGTTATTCACGAAACACCGGGGAGCTGTTTTTT

D gene: TRBD1
J gene: TRBJ1-6
V gene: TRBV14
clone size: -
CDR3 protein: CASSHLAGGNSPLHF
CDR3 DNA: TGTGCCAGCAGCCATTTGGCAGGGGGAAATTCACCCCTCCACTTT

D gene: -
J gene: TRBJ2-7
V gene: TRBV5-4
clone size: few
CDR3 protein: CASSSSGGPEQYF
CDR3 DNA: TGTGCCAGCAGCAGTAGTGGGGGGCCCGAGCAGTACTTC

D gene: -
J gene: TRBJ1-1
V gene: TRBV5-4
clone size: -
CDR3 protein: CASSSGTGIEAFF
CDR3 DNA: TGTGCCAGCAGCTCAGGAACAGGGATTGAAGCTTTCTTT